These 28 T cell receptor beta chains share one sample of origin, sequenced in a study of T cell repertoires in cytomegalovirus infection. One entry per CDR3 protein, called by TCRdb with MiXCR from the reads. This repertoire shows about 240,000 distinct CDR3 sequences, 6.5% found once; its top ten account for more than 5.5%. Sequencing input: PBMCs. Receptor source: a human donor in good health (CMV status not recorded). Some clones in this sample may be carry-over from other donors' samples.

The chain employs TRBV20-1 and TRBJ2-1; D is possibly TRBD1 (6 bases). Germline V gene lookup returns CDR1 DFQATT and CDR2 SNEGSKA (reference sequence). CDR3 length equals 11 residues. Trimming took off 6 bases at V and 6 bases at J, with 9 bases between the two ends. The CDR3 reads CSALTGNEQFF. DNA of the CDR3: TGCAGTGCGCTGACAGGCAATGAGCAGTTCTTC.

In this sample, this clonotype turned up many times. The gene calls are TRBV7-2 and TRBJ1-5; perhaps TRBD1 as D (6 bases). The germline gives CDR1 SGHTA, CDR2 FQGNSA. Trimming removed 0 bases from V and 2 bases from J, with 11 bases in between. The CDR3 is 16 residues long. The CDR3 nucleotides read TGTGCCAGCAGCTTAGCGGGGGGGGCGGGCAATCAGCCCCAGCATTTT. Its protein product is CASSLAGGAGNQPQHF.

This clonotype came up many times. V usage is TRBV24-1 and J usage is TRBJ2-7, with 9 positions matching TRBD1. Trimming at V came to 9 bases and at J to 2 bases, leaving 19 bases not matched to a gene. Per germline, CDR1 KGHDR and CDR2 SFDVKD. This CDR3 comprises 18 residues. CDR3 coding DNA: TGTGCCACCCACCCCCCGGACAGGGGAAGGATCTTCCCCTACGAGCAGTACTTC. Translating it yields CATHPPDRGRIFPYEQYF.

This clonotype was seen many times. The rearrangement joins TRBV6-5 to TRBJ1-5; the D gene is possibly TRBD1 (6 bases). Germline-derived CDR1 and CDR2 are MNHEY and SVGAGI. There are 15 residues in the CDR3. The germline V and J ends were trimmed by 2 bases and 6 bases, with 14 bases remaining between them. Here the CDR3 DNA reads TGTGCCAGCAGTTACACGAGGGGGAACGGTCAGCCCCAGCATTTT. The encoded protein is CASSYTRGNGQPQHF.

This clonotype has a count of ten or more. DNA of the CDR3: TGTGCCAGCAACCACAGGGGCCTCAACAATGAGCAGTTCTTC. Translated: CASNHRGLNNEQFF. The rearrangement links TRBV6-2 or TRBV6-3 to TRBJ2-1; 7 nucleotides align to TRBD1. With V trimmed by 7 bases and J by 5 bases, 8 bases remained unmatched. Per germline, CDR1 MNHEY and CDR2 SVGEGT. CDR3 length equals 14 residues.

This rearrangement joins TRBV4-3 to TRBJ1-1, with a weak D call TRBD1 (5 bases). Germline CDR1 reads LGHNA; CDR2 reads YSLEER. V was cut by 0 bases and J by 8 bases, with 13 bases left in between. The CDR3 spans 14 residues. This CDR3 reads CASSQDLGGREAFF. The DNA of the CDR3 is TGCGCCAGCAGCCAAGATCTGGGGGGACGAGAAGCTTTCTTT.

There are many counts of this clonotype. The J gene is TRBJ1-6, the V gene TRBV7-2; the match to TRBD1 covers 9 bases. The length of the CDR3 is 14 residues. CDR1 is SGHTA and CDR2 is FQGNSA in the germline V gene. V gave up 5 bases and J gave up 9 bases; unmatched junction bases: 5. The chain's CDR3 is CASSLTGGGSPLHF. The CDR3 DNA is TGTGCCAGCAGCCTGACAGGGGGGGGTTCACCCCTCCACTTT.

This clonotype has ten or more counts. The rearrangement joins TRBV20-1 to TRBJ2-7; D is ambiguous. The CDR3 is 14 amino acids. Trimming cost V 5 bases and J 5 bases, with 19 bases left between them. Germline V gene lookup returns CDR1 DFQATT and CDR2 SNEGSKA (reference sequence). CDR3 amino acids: CSALLRLTMDEQYF. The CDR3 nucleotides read TGCAGTGCTTTGCTCCGGCTAACAATGGACGAGCAGTACTTC.

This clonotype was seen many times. The CDR3 spells CSVEDGSGYEQYF. CDR3 coding DNA: TGCAGCGTTGAAGATGGGAGCGGCTACGAGCAGTACTTC. The chain is built from TRBV29-1 and TRBJ2-7; the D gene is possibly TRBD2 (5 bases). The CDR3 has 13 amino acids. Trimming cost V 0 bases and J 3 bases, with 9 bases left between them. Germline V gene lookup returns CDR1 SQVTM and CDR2 ANQGSEA.

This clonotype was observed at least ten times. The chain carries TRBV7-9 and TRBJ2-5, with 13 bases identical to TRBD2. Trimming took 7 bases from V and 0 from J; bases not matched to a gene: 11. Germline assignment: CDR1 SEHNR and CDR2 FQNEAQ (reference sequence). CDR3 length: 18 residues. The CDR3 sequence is CASKAGTSGATYQETQYF. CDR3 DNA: TGTGCCAGCAAAGCCGGGACTAGCGGGGCTACGTACCAAGAGACCCAGTACTTC.

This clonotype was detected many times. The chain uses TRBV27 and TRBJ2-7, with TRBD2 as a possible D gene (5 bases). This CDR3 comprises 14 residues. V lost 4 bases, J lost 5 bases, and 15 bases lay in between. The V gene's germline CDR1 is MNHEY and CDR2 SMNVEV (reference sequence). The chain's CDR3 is CASSSRPTGNEQYF. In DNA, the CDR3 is TGTGCCAGCAGTTCCCGCCCGACCGGGAACGAGCAGTACTTC.

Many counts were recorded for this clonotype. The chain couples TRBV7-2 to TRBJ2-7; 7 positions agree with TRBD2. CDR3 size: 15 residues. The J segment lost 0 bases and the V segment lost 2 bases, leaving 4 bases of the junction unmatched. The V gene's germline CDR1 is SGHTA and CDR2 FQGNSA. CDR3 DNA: TGTGCCAGCAGCTTAAATCGGGGGGACTCCTACGAGCAGTACTTC. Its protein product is CASSLNRGDSYEQYF.

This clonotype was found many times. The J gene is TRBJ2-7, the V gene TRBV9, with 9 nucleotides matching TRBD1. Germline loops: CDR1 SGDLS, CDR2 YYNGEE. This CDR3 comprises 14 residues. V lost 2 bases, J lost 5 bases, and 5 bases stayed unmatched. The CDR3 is CASSVRDRVHEQYF. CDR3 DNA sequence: TGTGCCAGCAGCGTCCGGGACAGGGTCCACGAGCAGTACTTC.

The CDR3 region is CSAPGLAPMDTQYF. CDR3 bases: TGCAGTGCTCCGGGACTAGCCCCGATGGATACGCAGTATTTT. The V and J genes are TRBV20-1 and TRBJ2-3; TRBD2 agrees at 9 bases. The CDR3 consists of 14 residues. Germline CDR1 is DFQATT and CDR2 is SNEGSKA (reference sequence). The J segment lost 6 bases and the V segment lost 5 bases, leaving 9 bases of the junction unmatched.

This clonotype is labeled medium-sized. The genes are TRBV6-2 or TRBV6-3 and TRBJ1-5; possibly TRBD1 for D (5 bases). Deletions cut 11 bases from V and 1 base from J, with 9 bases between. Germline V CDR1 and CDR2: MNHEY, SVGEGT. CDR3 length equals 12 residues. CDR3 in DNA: TGTGCCTCGCGGGACAGCAATCAGCCCCAGCATTTT. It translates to CASRDSNQPQHF.

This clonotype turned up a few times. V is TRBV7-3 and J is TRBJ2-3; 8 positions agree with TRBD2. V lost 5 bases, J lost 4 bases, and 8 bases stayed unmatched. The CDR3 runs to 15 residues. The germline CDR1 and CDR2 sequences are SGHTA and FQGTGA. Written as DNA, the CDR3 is TGTGCCAGCAGCCCGAACGGGGGGGCCGCAGATACGCAGTATTTT. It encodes CASSPNGGAADTQYF.

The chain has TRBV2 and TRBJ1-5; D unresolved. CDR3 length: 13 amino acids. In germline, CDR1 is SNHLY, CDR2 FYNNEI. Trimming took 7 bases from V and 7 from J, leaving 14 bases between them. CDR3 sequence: CASNLLIGQPQHF. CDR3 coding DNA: TGTGCCAGCAATCTCCTAATCGGACAGCCCCAGCATTTT.

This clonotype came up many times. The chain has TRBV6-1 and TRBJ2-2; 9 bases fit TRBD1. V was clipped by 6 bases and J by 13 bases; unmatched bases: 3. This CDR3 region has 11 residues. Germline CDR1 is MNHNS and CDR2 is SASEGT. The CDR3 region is CASSGGQGLFF. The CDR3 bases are TGTGCCAGCAGCGGGGGACAGGGGCTGTTTTTT.

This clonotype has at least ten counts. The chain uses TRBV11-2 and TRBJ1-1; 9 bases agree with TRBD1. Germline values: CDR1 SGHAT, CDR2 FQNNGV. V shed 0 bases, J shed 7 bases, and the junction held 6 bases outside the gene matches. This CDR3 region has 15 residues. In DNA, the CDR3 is TGTGCCAGCAGCTTAGACTGGACAGGGGCCGTTGAAGCTTTCTTT. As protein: CASSLDWTGAVEAFF.

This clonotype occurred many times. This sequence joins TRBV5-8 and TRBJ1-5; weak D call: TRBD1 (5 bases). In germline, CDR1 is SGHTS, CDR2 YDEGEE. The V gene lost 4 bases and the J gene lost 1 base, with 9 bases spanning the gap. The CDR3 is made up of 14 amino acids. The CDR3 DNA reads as TGTGCCAGCAGCGGCCCAGGGAGCAATCAGCCCCAGCATTTT. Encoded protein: CASSGPGSNQPQHF.

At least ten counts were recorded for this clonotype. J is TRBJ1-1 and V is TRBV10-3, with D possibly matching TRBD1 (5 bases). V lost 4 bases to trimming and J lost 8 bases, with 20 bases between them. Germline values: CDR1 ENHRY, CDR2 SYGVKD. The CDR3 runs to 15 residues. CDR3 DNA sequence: TGTGCCATCAGTGCGGGAGGAAACGGGGACCCCGAAGCTTTCTTT. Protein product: CAISAGGNGDPEAFF.

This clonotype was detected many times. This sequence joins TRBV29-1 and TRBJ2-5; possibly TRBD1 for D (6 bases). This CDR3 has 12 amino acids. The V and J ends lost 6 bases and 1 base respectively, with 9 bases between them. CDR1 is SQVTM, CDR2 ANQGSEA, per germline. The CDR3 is CSVGQPQETQYF. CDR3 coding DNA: TGCAGCGTCGGACAGCCCCAAGAGACCCAGTACTTC.

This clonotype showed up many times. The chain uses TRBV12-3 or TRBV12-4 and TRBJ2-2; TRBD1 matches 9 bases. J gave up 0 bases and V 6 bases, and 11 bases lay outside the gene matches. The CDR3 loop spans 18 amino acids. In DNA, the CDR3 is TGTGCCAGCAGGACCGGACAGGGGCCTAGCCCGAACACCGGGGAGCTGTTTTTT. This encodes CASRTGQGPSPNTGELFF.

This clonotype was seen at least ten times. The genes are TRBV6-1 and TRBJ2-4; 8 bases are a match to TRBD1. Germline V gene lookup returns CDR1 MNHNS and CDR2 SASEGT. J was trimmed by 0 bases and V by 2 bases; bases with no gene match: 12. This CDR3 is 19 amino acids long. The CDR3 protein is CASSERTGIDRIAKNIQYF. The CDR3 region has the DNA TGTGCCAGCAGTGAAAGGACAGGGATCGACCGTATAGCCAAAAACATTCAGTACTTC.

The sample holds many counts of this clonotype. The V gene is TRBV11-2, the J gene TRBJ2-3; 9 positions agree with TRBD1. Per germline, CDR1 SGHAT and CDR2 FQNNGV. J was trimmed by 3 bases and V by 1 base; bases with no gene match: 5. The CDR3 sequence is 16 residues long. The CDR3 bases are TGTGCCAGCAGCTTAGGAGGACAGGGGTGGACAGATACGCAGTATTTT. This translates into CASSLGGQGWTDTQYF.

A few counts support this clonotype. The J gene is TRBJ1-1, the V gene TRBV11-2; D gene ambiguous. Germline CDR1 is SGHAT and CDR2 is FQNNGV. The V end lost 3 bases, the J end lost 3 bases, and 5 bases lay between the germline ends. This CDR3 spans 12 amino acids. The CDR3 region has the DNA TGTGCCAGCAGCTTCGCCCACACTGAAGCTTTCTTT. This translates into CASSFAHTEAFF.

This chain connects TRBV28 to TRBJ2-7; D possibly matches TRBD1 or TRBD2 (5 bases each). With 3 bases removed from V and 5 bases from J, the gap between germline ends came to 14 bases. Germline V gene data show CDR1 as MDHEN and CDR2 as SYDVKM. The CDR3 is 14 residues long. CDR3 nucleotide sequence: TGTGCCAGCAGTTTGGGACCGATCAGTAACGAGCAGTACTTC. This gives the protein CASSLGPISNEQYF. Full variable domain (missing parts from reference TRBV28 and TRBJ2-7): DVKVTQSSRYLVKRTGEKVFLECVQDMDHENMFWYRQDPGLGLRLIYFSYDVKMKEKGDIPEGYSVSREKKERFSLILESASTNQTSMYLCASSLGPISNEQYFGPGTRLTVT.

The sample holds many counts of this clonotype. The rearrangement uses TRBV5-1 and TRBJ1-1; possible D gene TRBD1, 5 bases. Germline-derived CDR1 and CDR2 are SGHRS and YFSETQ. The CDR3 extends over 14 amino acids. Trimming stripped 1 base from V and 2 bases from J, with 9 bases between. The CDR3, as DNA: TGCGCCAGCAGCTTGCGGACAATAAACACTGAAGCTTTCTTT. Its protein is CASSLRTINTEAFF.